The T cell receptor beta chain under discussion was sequenced for a study of blood T cells in healthy people across ages. Notes on the study in general: Investigators treated diversity estimates from one million T cells as underestimates. A conclusive naive versus antigen-experienced comparison was prevented by the unsorted PBMCs.

Sample-barcoded 5' priming and a J-beta primer mix drove a second PCR of roughly 6 to 12 cycles. Samples each returned at least 3 million CDR3-containing paired-end reads. MiXCR, applied by TCRdb to the 5' RACE reads, yields one record per CDR3 protein. The table lists about 1,500,000 distinct CDR3 sequences, roughly 28% of them singletons. This clonotype was observed a few times. Its cognate antigen is unknown. V lost 2 bases to trimming and J lost 5 bases; unmatched junction nucleotides: 13. The CDR3 loop spans 18 amino acids. The genes are TRBV12-3 or TRBV12-4 and TRBJ2-7; 12 bases align to TRBD2. Sample: blood. The TCR sequence derives from a woman between 25 and 40 years old in good health. As DNA, the CDR3 is TGTGCCAGCAGTTTAAGTAAGACTAGCGGGAGTGGTTCCCACGAGCAGTACTTC. Protein product: CASSLSKTSGSGSHEQYF.